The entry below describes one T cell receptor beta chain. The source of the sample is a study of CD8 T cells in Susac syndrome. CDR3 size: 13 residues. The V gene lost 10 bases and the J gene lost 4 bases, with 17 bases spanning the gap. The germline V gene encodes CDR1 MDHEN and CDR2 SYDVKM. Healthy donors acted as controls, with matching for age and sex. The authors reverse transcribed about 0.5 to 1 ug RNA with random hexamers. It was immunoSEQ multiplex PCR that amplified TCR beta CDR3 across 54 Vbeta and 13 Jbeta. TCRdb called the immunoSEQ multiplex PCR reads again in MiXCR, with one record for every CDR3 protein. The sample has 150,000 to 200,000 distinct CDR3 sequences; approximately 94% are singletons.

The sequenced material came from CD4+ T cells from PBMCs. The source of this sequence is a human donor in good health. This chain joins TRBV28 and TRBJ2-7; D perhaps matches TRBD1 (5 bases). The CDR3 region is CAIALMQGYEQYF. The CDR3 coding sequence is TGTGCCATCGCCCTGATGCAGGGATACGAGCAGTACTTC.